Only one count was recorded for the clone carrying this TCR beta chain. The sample originates from a study of blood T cell repertoires in COVID-19. About the study: The samples span acute and convalescent COVID-19 from the United States, Italy and Spain. T cells, B-cell-depleted T cells, or PBMCs provided the cDNA or gDNA that served as material.

The CDR3 has 13 residues. V lost 2 bases to trimming and J lost 7 bases, with 11 bases between them. In germline, CDR1 is GTSNPN, CDR2 SVGIG (reference sequence). As handled by the study authors: Reference gene primer amplification in the assay estimated nucleated cell counts. Clones were sequenced by immunoSEQ multiplex PCR, and TCRdb holds only the in-frame ones, with some missing. The V and J calls and clone size were taken over from that table, and D and trimming were inferred from the DNA. The sample has fewer than 250,000 clones, around 85% seen once. The sequence was collected from a woman between 50 and 59 years old with acute or convalescent COVID-19. The chain couples TRBV30 to TRBJ2-2; D unclear. Specimen: peripheral blood. CDR3 protein: CAWSSRVSGELFF. In DNA, the CDR3 is TGTGCCTGGAGTTCACGCGTTAGCGGGGAGCTGTTTTTT.